The 21 T cell receptor beta chains below were found in one sample sequenced in a study of spatial heterogeneity in lung cancer. Sample time point: sample taken at primary tumor resection. General study points: Tumoral mutation counts were tracked by counts of expanded intratumoral alpha and beta TCRs.

These receptors lack a known antigen. Each CDR3 protein gets one entry after TCRdb re-called the 5' RACE reads with MiXCR. The profile shows about 10,000 distinct CDR3 sequences, roughly 12% of them singletons. The sample here was lung tumor tissue, taken at surgery. The receptors come from a male donor with early-stage non-small cell lung cancer.

By frequency in the sample, this clonotype is medium-sized. The rearrangement joins TRBV12-3 or TRBV12-4 to TRBJ2-7; D is uncertain. This CDR3 is built from 12 residues. V shed 3 bases and J shed 3 bases, with 6 bases lying between them. This chain's CDR3 is CASSFTIYEQYF. CDR3 sequence (DNA): TGTGCCAGCAGTTTTACGATCTACGAGCAGTACTTC.

The V and J genes are TRBV20-1 and TRBJ2-2, with 9 bases fitting TRBD2. CDR1 is DFQATT and CDR2 is SNEGSKA in the germline V gene (reference sequence). V lost 0 bases, J lost 7 bases, and 9 bases stayed unmatched. The CDR3 has 16 amino acids. CDR3 in amino acids: CSARDRLAGNVGELFF. The DNA of the CDR3 is TGCAGTGCTAGAGATAGGCTAGCGGGAAATGTCGGGGAGCTGTTTTTT.

This clonotype rates as hyperexpanded (1% or more). V usage is TRBV29-1 and J usage is TRBJ2-2; the D gene is possibly TRBD1 (6 bases). V lost 6 bases to trimming and J lost 1 base, with 15 bases between them. Germline CDR1 SQVTM, CDR2 ANQGSEA. There are 15 residues in the CDR3. CDR3 residues: CSVDTGLENTGELFF. In nucleotides, the CDR3 is TGCAGCGTGGACACAGGGTTGGAGAACACCGGGGAGCTGTTTTTT.

The sample holds many counts of this clonotype. CDR3 coding DNA: TGTGCCAGCAGCCCGTTAGCGGGAGGGCCTGGGGAGCAGTTCTTC. As protein: CASSPLAGGPGEQFF. The V gene is TRBV5-4, the J gene TRBJ2-1; 11 bases align to TRBD2. Trimming cost V 4 bases and J 10 bases; bases outside gene matches: 10. Germline CDR1 SGHNT, CDR2 YYREEE (reference sequence). The CDR3 contains 15 residues.

This clonotype was detected many times. This chain links TRBV7-2 with TRBJ2-1; D possibly corresponds to TRBD2 (6 bases). The CDR3 is 16 amino acids. V lost 5 bases and J 5 bases, leaving 19 bases between the germline ends. The germline V gene encodes CDR1 SGHTA and CDR2 FQGNSA. The CDR3 coding sequence is TGTGCCAGCAGCCCAAAAACACGGGACTTCGACAATGAGCAGTTCTTC. Translation: CASSPKTRDFDNEQFF.

By frequency in the sample, this clonotype is medium-sized. The chain uses TRBV7-3 and TRBJ2-1; tentative D call: TRBD2 (5 bases). CDR1 and CDR2 (germline): SGHTA, FQGTGA. The length of the CDR3 is 14 residues. The germline V and J ends were trimmed by 2 bases and 4 bases, with 9 bases remaining between them. The CDR3 protein is CASSLYEGYNEQFF. Here the CDR3 DNA reads TGTGCCAGCAGCTTATACGAGGGATACAATGAGCAGTTCTTC.

This clonotype was picked up many times. The CDR3 reads CSVAKGTGPNEQFF. As DNA, the CDR3 is TGCAGCGTAGCTAAGGGGACAGGCCCAAATGAGCAGTTCTTC. The chain carries TRBV29-1 and TRBJ2-1; TRBD1 matches at 8 bases. Germline trimming cut 6 bases from V and 7 bases from J; bases unmatched to any gene: 11. Germline lookup yields CDR1 SQVTM and CDR2 ANQGSEA. This CDR3 region has 14 residues.

This clonotype was recorded many times. The V and J genes are TRBV20-1 and TRBJ2-7; TRBD1 matches at 9 bases. CDR3 length equals 16 residues. V dropped 0 bases and J dropped 1; count of bases not matched to a gene: 7. Per germline, CDR1 DFQATT and CDR2 SNEGSKA (reference sequence). This chain's CDR3 is CSARDPETGGSYEQYF. For the CDR3, the DNA is TGCAGTGCTAGAGATCCCGAGACAGGGGGTTCCTACGAGCAGTACTTC.

This clonotype is categorized as medium-sized (0.01 to 0.1%). The chain couples TRBV29-1 to TRBJ1-2, with 7 bases aligning to TRBD1. The CDR3 runs to 14 residues. The germline V gene has CDR1 SQVTM and CDR2 ANQGSEA. J lost 4 bases, V lost 6 bases, and 11 bases had no gene match. CDR3 sequence reads: CSVGRTGQGYGYTF. CDR3 bases: TGCAGCGTCGGCCGGACAGGCCAGGGCTATGGCTACACCTTC. The full variable domain, its missing parts supplied by reference TRBV29-1 and TRBJ1-2, is SAVISQKPSRDICQRGTSLTIQCQVDSQVTMMFWYRQQPGQSLTLIATANQGSEATYESGFVIDKFPISRPNLTFSTLTVSNMSPEDSSIYLCSVGRTGQGYGYTFGSGTRLTVV.

This clonotype ranks as medium-sized. This chain joins TRBV27 and TRBJ2-2, with TRBD2 as a possible D gene (5 bases). The CDR3 consists of 14 residues. Trimming removed 3 bases from V and 4 bases from J, with 9 bases in between. Germline CDR1 MNHEY, CDR2 SMNVEV (reference sequence). CDR3 amino acids: CASSLGAATGELFF. The CDR3, as DNA: TGTGCCAGCAGTTTGGGAGCGGCCACCGGGGAGCTGTTTTTT.

This clonotype was observed many times. V is TRBV24-1 and J is TRBJ1-1; 8 positions match TRBD1. V shed 5 bases, J shed 4 bases, and the junction held 2 bases outside the gene matches. Germline V gives CDR1 KGHDR, CDR2 SFDVKD. This CDR3 region has 13 residues. The CDR3 spells CATSGTGGTEAFF. The DNA for the CDR3 is TGTGCCACCAGTGGTACAGGGGGCACTGAAGCTTTCTTT.

This clonotype was recorded at least ten times. This chain uses TRBV2 with TRBJ2-3; 7 positions match TRBD1. The CDR3 is 15 residues long. CDR1 and CDR2 (germline): SNHLY, FYNNEI. Trimming at V came to 6 bases and at J to 4 bases, leaving 10 bases not matched to a gene. The DNA for the CDR3 is TGTGCCAGCAGGGTCATTCAGGGGACAGCAGATACGCAGTATTTT. Translated: CASRVIQGTADTQYF.

This clonotype was seen at least ten times. This chain uses TRBV9 with TRBJ2-5, with 11 bases aligning to TRBD2. The CDR3 sequence is 16 residues long. CDR1 and CDR2 from the germline V gene are SGDLS and YYNGEE. The V gene end was trimmed by 3 bases and the J gene end by 3 bases; junction bases not matched to a gene: 7. The CDR3 sequence: CASSALAGGPEETQYF. The CDR3 DNA reads TGTGCCAGCAGCGCTTTAGCGGGAGGGCCGGAAGAGACCCAGTACTTC.

Judged by abundance, this clonotype is medium-sized. The chain has TRBV7-3 and TRBJ2-1; TRBD1 might be the D (5 bases). Germline V gene lookup returns CDR1 SGHTA and CDR2 FQGTGA. This CDR3 comprises 14 residues. V shed 4 bases and J shed 4 bases, with 11 bases lying between them. The CDR3 sequence is CASSSRSGYNEQFF. The CDR3 nucleotides are TGTGCCAGCAGCTCGAGATCAGGGTACAATGAGCAGTTCTTC. The variable domain in full, with the rest retrieved from reference TRBV7-3 and TRBJ2-1, is GAGVSQTPSNKVTEKGKYVELRCDPISGHTALYWYRQSLGQGPEFLIYFQGTGAADDSGLPNDRFFAVRPEGSVSTLKIQRTERGDSAVYLCASSSRSGYNEQFFGPGTRLTVL.

This clonotype was detected only a few times. The CDR3 sequence is CATRTGLSTGELFF. The CDR3 coding sequence is TGTGCCACCCGAACGGGGCTATCCACCGGGGAGCTGTTTTTT. The V call is TRBV24-1, the J call TRBJ2-2; D may match TRBD1 or TRBD2 (5 bases each). The length of the CDR3 is 14 residues. CDR1 KGHDR and CDR2 SFDVKD come from the germline V gene. Trimming left V 9 bases short and J 4 bases short, with 14 bases between.

The V and J genes are TRBV6-2 or TRBV6-3 and TRBJ1-5; D perhaps matches TRBD1 (5 bases). V lost 4 bases and J lost 2, with 9 bases in between. This CDR3 is 14 amino acids long. Per the germline V gene, CDR1 is MNHEY and CDR2 is SVGEGT. CDR3 in amino acids: CASSLRGGNQPQHF. In nucleotides, the CDR3 is TGTGCCAGCAGTTTGAGGGGAGGCAATCAGCCCCAGCATTTT.

V is TRBV7-8 and J is TRBJ2-3; D remains unclear. The V gene's germline CDR1 is SGHVS and CDR2 FQNEAQ. Between the trimmed V and J ends, which lost 4 bases and 2 bases, there was a span of 10 bases. This CDR3 contains 14 residues. CDR3 sequence (DNA): TGTGCCAGCAGCTCGTCTTACCCCACAGATACGCAGTATTTT. It specifies CASSSSYPTDTQYF.

V usage is TRBV11-2 and J usage is TRBJ2-5; no definite D call. CDR3 size: 13 residues. CDR1 is SGHAT, CDR2 FQNNGV, per germline. V was cut by 2 bases and J by 2 bases, with 6 bases left in between. CDR3 sequence: CASSLSSQETQYF. Written as DNA, the CDR3 is TGTGCCAGCAGCTTAAGTTCTCAAGAGACCCAGTACTTC.

There are many counts of this clonotype. The V and J genes are TRBV11-2 and TRBJ2-3; a possible D gene is TRBD2 (6 bases). V was trimmed by 4 bases and J by 0 bases, leaving 26 bases between them. Germline V gives CDR1 SGHAT, CDR2 FQNNGV. This CDR3 spans 20 amino acids. In DNA form, the CDR3 reads TGTGCCAGCAGCTCCTCGGCCGGGAGCAAAAAACGATCTAGCACAGATACGCAGTATTTT. This translates into CASSSSAGSKKRSSTDTQYF.

This clonotype was seen a handful of times. The chain joins TRBV20-1 to TRBJ2-5; D tentatively reads TRBD1 or TRBD2 (5 bases each). Trimming removed 0 bases from V and 5 bases from J, with 13 bases in between. CDR1 DFQATT and CDR2 SNEGSKA come from the germline V gene (reference sequence). The CDR3 consists of 14 residues. CDR3 residues: CSARDSVGTETQYF. CDR3 DNA sequence: TGCAGTGCTAGAGATTCGGTTGGGACGGAGACCCAGTACTTC.

Many counts were recorded for this clonotype. The CDR3, as DNA: TGTGCCAGCAGCCAGGGACTAGCGGACACCGGGGAGCTGTTTTTT. Amino acid sequence: CASSQGLADTGELFF. The V and J genes are TRBV11-3 and TRBJ2-2, with 11 bases that match TRBD2. The CDR3 runs to 15 residues. Germline CDR1 and CDR2: SGHNT and YENEEA. With 5 bases clipped from V and 3 bases from J, the junction kept 2 bases outside the gene matches.